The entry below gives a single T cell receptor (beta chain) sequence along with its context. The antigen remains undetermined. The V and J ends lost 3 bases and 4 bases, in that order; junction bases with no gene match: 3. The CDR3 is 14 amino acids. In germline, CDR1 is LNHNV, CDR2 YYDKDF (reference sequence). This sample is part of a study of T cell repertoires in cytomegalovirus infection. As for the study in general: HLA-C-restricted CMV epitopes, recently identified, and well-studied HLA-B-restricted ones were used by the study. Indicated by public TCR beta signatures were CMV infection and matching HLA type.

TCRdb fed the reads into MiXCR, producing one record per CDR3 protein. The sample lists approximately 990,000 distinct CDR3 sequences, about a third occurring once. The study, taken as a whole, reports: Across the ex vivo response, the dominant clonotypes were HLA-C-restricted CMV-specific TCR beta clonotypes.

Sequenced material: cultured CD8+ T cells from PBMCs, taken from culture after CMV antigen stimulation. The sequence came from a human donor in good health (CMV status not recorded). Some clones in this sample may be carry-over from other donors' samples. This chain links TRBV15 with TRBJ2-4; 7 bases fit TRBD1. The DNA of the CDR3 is TGTGCCACCAGCAGGGACAGGTCTAAAAACATTCAGTACTTC. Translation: CATSRDRSKNIQYF.